These 10 T cell receptor beta chains came from one sample sequenced in a study of T cells in Graves' hyperthyroidism and ophthalmopathy. RNA transcripts served as the template for amplifying TCR beta CDR3 regions. HTBI primers drove first-round RT-PCR of the TCR CDR3. MiXCR was run by TCRdb on the multiplex PCR reads, yielding one entry per CDR3 protein. The data hold tens of thousands of distinct CDR3 sequences, with about 50% observed a single time. Sequencing was performed on blood. These receptors were collected from a woman aged 50 to 60 with Graves' hyperthyroidism that later progressed to Graves' ophthalmopathy.

This clonotype has ten or more counts. V is TRBV5-5 and J is TRBJ2-2; D not resolved. Germline CDR1 is SGHKS and CDR2 is YYEKEE (reference sequence). V gave up 4 bases and J gave up 3 bases, with 13 bases separating them. This CDR3 is 15 amino acids long. In DNA form, the CDR3 reads TGTGCCAGCAGCCCGGGCCCCTTCGACACCGGGGAGCTGTTTTTT. The encoded protein is CASSPGPFDTGELFF.

This CDR3 is CASTTPWQGDSPLHF. The CDR3 DNA sequence: TGCGCCAGCACCACCCCTTGGCAGGGTGATTCACCCCTCCACTTT. This chain joins TRBV10-2 and TRBJ1-6, with D perhaps TRBD1 (5 bases). Germline V lookup: CDR1 WSHSY, CDR2 SAAADI. V lost 7 bases, J lost 8 bases, and 18 bases lay in between. The CDR3 runs 15 residues.

V and J are TRBV10-3 and TRBJ2-3; 12 nucleotides agree with TRBD2. The V segment lost 4 bases and the J segment 4 bases; nucleotides outside the gene matches: 3. This CDR3 is built from 15 residues. In germline, CDR1 is ENHRY, CDR2 SYGVKD. The CDR3: CAISVGLAGSDTQYF. The CDR3 DNA is TGTGCCATCAGTGTCGGACTAGCGGGATCAGATACGCAGTATTTT.

This clonotype appeared once. The CDR3 DNA sequence: TGTGCCATCAGACGGGACAGCACAGATACGCAGTATTTT. Protein sequence: CAIRRDSTDTQYF. This sequence joins TRBV10-3 and TRBJ2-3, with D possibly called TRBD1 or TRBD2 (5 bases each). CDR1 and CDR2 from the germline V gene are ENHRY and SYGVKD. The CDR3 is 13 residues long. V lost 6 bases and J lost 0, with 7 bases in between.

This clonotype was seen many times. The chain links TRBV19 to TRBJ2-5; D call uncertain. Germline-derived CDR1 and CDR2 are LNHDA and SQIVND (reference sequence). The CDR3 runs 14 residues. Trimming took off 6 bases at V and 2 bases at J, with 13 bases between the two ends. Written as DNA, the CDR3 is TGTGCCAGTAGCCCGGATGTACTACAAGAGACCCAGTACTTC. Translated: CASSPDVLQETQYF. Based on the CDR3 plus reference TRBV19 and TRBJ2-5, the full variable domain is DGGITQSPKYLFRKEGQNVTLSCEQNLNHDAMYWYRQDPGQGLRLIYYSQIVNDFQKGDIAEGYSVSREKKESFPLTVTSAQKNPTAFYLCASSPDVLQETQYFGPGTRLLVL.

By its share, this clonotype is medium-sized. V and J are TRBV20-1 and TRBJ1-2; 9 bases match TRBD1. CDR3 length: 13 residues. Germline V gene lookup returns CDR1 DFQATT and CDR2 SNEGSKA (reference sequence). J was trimmed by 3 bases and V by 6 bases; bases with no gene match: 5. The DNA of the CDR3 is TGCAGTGCAACAGGGGGCTCTGACTATGGCTACACCTTC. It yields the protein CSATGGSDYGYTF.

This clonotype was observed many times. The chain uses TRBV19 and TRBJ1-1, with D possibly TRBD1 on 6 matching bases. V lost 4 bases and J lost 3, with 18 bases in between. CDR3 length: 16 residues. Germline-derived CDR1 and CDR2 are LNHDA and SQIVND (reference sequence). The CDR3 loop reads CASSRIQGILDTEAFF. The CDR3 coding sequence is TGTGCCAGTAGTAGGATACAGGGAATTCTGGACACTGAAGCTTTCTTT.

This clonotype was detected only a few times. The rearrangement links TRBV12-5 to TRBJ2-5; D uncertain. The CDR3 contains 16 residues. The germline gives CDR1 LGHNT, CDR2 FRNRAP. V was cut by 0 bases and J by 4 bases, with 15 bases left in between. CDR3 sequence reads: CASGLVFGQRRETQYF. DNA of the CDR3: TGTGCTAGTGGTTTGGTTTTCGGGCAGCGTCGAGAGACCCAGTACTTC.

This clonotype is medium-sized (0.01 to 0.1%) by share. Germline is not matched at one junction end, which may reflect a read error. The V call is TRBV10-3, the J call TRBJ2-7; the match to TRBD2 covers 14 bases. Germline lookup yields CDR1 ENHRY and CDR2 SYGVKD. There are 15 residues in the CDR3. CDR3 nucleotide sequence: TGTGCCATCAATGAGAAAGGACTAGCGGGAGGTGGGCAGTACTTC. Translating gives CAINEKGLAGGGQYF.

This chain connects TRBV18 to TRBJ2-7; D might be TRBD2 (6 bases). CDR3 size: 16 residues. The V end was cut by 3 bases, the J end by 3 bases, with 18 bases between. CDR1 KGHSH and CDR2 LQKENI come from the germline V gene. The chain's CDR3 is CASSPFRDSIIYEQYF. The CDR3 DNA reads as TGTGCCAGCTCACCTTTCCGGGACTCAATTATCTACGAGCAGTACTTC.